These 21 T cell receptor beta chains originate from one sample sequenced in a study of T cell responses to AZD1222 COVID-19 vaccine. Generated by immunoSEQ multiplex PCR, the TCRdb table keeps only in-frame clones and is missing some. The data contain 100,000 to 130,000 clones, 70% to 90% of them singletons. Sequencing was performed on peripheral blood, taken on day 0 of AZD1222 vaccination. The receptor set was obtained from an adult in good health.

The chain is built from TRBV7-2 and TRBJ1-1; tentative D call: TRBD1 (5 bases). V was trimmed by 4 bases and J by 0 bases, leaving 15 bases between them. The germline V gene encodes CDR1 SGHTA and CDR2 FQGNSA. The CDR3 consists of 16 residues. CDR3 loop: CASSSWDARMNTEAFF. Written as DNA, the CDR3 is TGTGCCAGCAGCTCCTGGGACGCCCGAATGAACACTGAAGCTTTCTTT. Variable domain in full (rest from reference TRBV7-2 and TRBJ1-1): GAGVSQSPSNKVTEKGKDVELRCDPISGHTALYWYRQSLGQGLEFLIYFQGNSAPDKSGLPSDRFSAERTGGSVSTLTIQRTQQEDSAVYLCASSSWDARMNTEAFFGQGTRLTVV.

CDR3 DNA: TGTGCCAGCAGTTTCCAGGGGAAAGAAAAACTGTTTTTT. It yields the protein CASSFQGKEKLFF. The V call is TRBV27, the J call TRBJ1-4; D perhaps matches TRBD1 (6 bases). With 3 bases removed from V and 8 bases from J, the gap between germline ends came to 10 bases. Germline lookup yields CDR1 MNHEY and CDR2 SMNVEV (reference sequence). CDR3 length equals 13 residues.

Here the CDR3 DNA reads TGTGCCAGCAGCACGGGGGGGACCCGAATAGGGGAGACCCAGTACTTC. Translation: CASSTGGTRIGETQYF. The gene calls are TRBV9 and TRBJ2-5; 8 nucleotides agree with TRBD2. The CDR3 runs 16 residues. Germline values: CDR1 SGDLS, CDR2 YYNGEE. V was pared by 4 bases and J by 5 bases, with 13 bases of the junction left unmatched.

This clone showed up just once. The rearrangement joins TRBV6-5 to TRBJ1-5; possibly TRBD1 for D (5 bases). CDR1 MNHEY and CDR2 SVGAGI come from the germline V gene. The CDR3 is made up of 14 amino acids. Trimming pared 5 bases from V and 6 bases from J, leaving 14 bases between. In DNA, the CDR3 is TGTGCCAGCAGTACCGACAGTTCGTCTCAGCCCCAGCATTTT. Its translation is CASSTDSSSQPQHF.

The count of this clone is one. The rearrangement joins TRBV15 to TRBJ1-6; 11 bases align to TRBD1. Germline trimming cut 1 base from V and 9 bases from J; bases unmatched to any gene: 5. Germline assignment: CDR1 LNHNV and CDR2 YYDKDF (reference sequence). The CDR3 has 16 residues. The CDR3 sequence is CATSRGRGQGGSPLHF. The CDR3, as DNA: TGTGCCACCAGCAGAGGCCGGGGACAGGGGGGTTCACCCCTCCACTTT.

This chain's CDR3 is CASSPSGAPRQYF. The DNA of the CDR3 is TGTGCCAGCAGCCCCTCCGGGGCTCCGAGGCAGTACTTC. The chain links TRBV12-3 or TRBV12-4 to TRBJ2-7; D could derive from TRBD1 or TRBD2 (5 bases each). The CDR3 consists of 13 residues. The germline V and J ends were trimmed by 6 bases and 9 bases, with 18 bases remaining between them.

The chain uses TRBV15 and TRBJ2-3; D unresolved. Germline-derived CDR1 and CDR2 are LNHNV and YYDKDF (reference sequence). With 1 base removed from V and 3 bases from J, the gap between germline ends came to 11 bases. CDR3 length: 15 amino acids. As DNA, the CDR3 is TGTGCCACCAGCAGAGTCCGGGCCGGAACAGATACGCAGTATTTT. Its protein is CATSRVRAGTDTQYF.

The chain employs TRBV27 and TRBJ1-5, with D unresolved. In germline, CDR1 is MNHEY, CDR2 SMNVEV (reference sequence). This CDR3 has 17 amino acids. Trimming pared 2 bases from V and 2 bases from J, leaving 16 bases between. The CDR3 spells CASSLSRGVGGNQPQHF. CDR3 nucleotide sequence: TGTGCCAGCAGTTTAAGTCGTGGGGTTGGAGGCAATCAGCCCCAGCATTTT.

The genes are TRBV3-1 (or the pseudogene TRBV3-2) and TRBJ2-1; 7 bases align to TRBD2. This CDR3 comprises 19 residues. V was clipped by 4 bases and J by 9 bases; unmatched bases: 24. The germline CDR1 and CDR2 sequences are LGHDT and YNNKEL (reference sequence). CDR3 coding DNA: TGTGCCAGCAGCCCCCCTCTTATCTGGTCTAGCGGAGGTCCCTCTGAGCAGTTCTTC. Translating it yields CASSPPLIWSSGGPSEQFF.

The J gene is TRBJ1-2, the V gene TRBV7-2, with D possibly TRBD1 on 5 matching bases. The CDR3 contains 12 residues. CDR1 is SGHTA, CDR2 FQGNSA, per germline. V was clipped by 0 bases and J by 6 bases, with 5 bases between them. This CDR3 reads CASSLAGDGYTF. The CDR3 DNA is TGTGCCAGCAGCTTAGCGGGGGATGGCTACACCTTC.

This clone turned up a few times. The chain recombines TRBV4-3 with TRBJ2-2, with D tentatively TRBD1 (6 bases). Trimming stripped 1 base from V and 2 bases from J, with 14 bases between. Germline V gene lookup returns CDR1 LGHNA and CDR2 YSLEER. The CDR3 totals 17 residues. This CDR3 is CASSQGYGTLNTGELFF. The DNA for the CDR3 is TGCGCCAGCAGCCAAGGCTACGGGACACTAAACACCGGGGAGCTGTTTTTT.

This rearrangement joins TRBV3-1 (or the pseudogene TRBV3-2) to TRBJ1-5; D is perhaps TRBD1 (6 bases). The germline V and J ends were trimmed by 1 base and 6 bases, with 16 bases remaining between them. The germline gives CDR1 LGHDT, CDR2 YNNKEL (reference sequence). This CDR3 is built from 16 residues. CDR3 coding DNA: TGTGCCAGCAGCCAAGCGGCAGGGGTGTTTGTTCAGCCCCAGCATTTT. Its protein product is CASSQAAGVFVQPQHF.

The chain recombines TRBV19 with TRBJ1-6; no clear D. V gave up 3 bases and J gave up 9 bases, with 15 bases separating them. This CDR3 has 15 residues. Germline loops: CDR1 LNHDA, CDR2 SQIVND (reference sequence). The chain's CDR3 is CASSMVLWGGSPLHF. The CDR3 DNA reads TGTGCCAGTAGTATGGTGCTCTGGGGTGGTTCACCCCTCCACTTT.

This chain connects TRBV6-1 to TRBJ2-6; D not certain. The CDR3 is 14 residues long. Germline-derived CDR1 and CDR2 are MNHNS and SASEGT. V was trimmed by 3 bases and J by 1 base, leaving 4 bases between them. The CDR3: CASSDRSGANVLTF. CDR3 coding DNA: TGTGCCAGCAGTGACAGGTCTGGGGCCAACGTCCTGACTTTC.

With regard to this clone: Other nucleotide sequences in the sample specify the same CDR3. The CDR3 region is CASSLVDRGYEQYF. The CDR3, as DNA: TGTGCCAGCAGTTTAGTCGACAGGGGCTACGAGCAGTACTTC. The chain joins TRBV28 to TRBJ2-7; 8 bases line up with TRBD1. Looked up from germline, CDR1 is MDHEN and CDR2 is SYDVKM. This CDR3 contains 14 residues. The junction had 3 bases not matched to a gene; V was cut back by 2 bases and J by 3 bases.

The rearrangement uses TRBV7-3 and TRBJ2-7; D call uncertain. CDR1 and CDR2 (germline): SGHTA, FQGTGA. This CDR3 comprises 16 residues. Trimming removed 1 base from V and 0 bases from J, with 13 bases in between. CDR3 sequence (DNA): TGTGCCAGCAGCTTAAGCCCAGTTAGTGCCTCCTACGAGCAGTACTTC. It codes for CASSLSPVSASYEQYF.

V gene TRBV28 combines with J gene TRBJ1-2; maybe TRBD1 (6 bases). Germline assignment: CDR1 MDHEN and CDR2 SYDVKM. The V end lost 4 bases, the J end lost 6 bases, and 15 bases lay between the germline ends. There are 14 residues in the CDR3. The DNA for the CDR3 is TGTGCCAGCAGTTCCCCCGACAGGTCGGATGGCTACACCTTC. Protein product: CASSSPDRSDGYTF.

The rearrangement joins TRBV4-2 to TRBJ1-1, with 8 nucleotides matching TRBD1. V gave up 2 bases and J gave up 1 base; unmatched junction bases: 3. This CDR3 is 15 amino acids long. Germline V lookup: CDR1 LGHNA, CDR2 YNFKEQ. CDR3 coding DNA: TGTGCCAGCAGCCAACACGGACAGGGGAACACTGAAGCTTTCTTT. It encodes CASSQHGQGNTEAFF.

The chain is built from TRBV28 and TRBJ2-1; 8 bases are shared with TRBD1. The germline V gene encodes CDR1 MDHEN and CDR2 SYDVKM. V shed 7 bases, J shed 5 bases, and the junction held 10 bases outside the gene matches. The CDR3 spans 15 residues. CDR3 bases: TGTGCCAGCACCGGATTTCCGGGACAGGACAATGAGCAGTTCTTC. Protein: CASTGFPGQDNEQFF.

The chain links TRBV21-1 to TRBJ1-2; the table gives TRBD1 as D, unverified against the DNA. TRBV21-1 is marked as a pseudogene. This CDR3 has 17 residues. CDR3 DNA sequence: TGTGCCAGCAGCAAAGATCGTAGGGGGCGCGGTAGCTATGGCTACACCTTC. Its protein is CASSKDRRGRGSYGYTF.

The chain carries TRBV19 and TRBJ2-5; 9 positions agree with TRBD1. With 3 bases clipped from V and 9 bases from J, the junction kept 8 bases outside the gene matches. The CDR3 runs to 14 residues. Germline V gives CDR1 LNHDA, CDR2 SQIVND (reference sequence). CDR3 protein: CASSIRTGERAQYF. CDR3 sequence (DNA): TGTGCCAGTAGTATCCGGACAGGGGAGAGGGCCCAGTACTTC.